These 21 T cell receptor beta chains share one sample of origin, sequenced in a study of CXCR3-negative and CXCR3-positive naive CD8 T cells. UMI-labeled 5' RACE yielded the TRB cDNA libraries. For each CDR3 protein, TCRdb gives one entry from its re-call of the 5' RACE reads, without DNA. The sample has 20,000 to 30,000 distinct CDR3 sequences. Specimen: naive CXCR3- CD8+ T cells from blood. Sample subset: CD45RO-CCR7+CD27+CD95- naive CD8+ T cells lacking CXCR3 (TNR3-). The receptors originated from a human donor in good health. Some clones in this sample may be carry-over from other donors' samples.

The chain combines TRBV7-9 with TRBJ1-1. Per the germline V gene, CDR1 is SEHNR and CDR2 is FQNEAQ (reference sequence). The CDR3 has 14 residues. CDR3 loop: CASSQADSGTEAFF.

The rearrangement links TRBV7-9 to TRBJ2-7; TCRdb outputs TRBD2, but without DNA this stays unchecked. CDR3 length: 13 residues. The V gene's germline CDR1 is SEHNR and CDR2 FQNEAQ (reference sequence). The CDR3 loop reads CATARDSTYEQYF.

The gene calls are TRBV4-3 and TRBJ2-3; the D gene TCRdb calls, TRBD2, cannot be checked with no DNA. Germline V gives CDR1 LGHNA, CDR2 YSLEER. CDR3 length: 14 residues. The CDR3: CASSHGTSLDTQYF.

The rearrangement links TRBV14 to TRBJ2-2; TCRdb's D call of TRBD2 is untestable without DNA. This CDR3 contains 15 residues. Germline V CDR1 and CDR2: SGHDN, FVKESK. The CDR3 reads CASSGGLVNTGELFF.

The genes are TRBV20-1 and TRBJ2-2; TCRdb names TRBD1, which stays unverified in the absence of DNA. The CDR3 contains 16 residues. The germline V gene encodes CDR1 DFQATT and CDR2 SNEGSKA (reference sequence). The CDR3 spells CSAKIPAGGASGELFF.

The rearrangement uses TRBV30 and TRBJ1-3; the TCRdb D gene call, TRBD1, has no DNA to confirm it. The CDR3 extends over 16 amino acids. In germline, CDR1 is GTSNPN, CDR2 SVGIG (reference sequence). Here the CDR3 reads CAWIPIPSGHGNTIYF.

This sequence joins TRBV27 and TRBJ2-7; the D call of TRBD1 rests on TCRdb alone, since no DNA is present to check it. This CDR3 spans 14 amino acids. Looked up from germline, CDR1 is MNHEY and CDR2 is SMNVEV (reference sequence). CDR3 in amino acids: CASSGDTGRDEQYF.

V is TRBV7-3 and J is TRBJ2-1; the D call from TCRdb, TRBD2, cannot be confirmed without DNA. Germline CDR1 reads SGHTA; CDR2 reads FQGTGA. CDR3 length equals 14 residues. The CDR3 sequence: CASSPRDSIEEQFF.

This clonotype is labeled medium-sized based on frequency. This chain joins TRBV20-1 and TRBJ2-1; TCRdb gives TRBD1 as the D gene, but with no DNA this cannot be confirmed. The CDR3 runs to 15 residues. Germline V gene lookup returns CDR1 DFQATT and CDR2 SNEGSKA (reference sequence). The CDR3 spells CSASPSPGSYNEQFF.

The rearrangement joins TRBV29-1 to TRBJ2-7; TCRdb gives TRBD1 as the D gene, but with no DNA this cannot be confirmed. Germline CDR1 SQVTM, CDR2 ANQGSEA. The CDR3 sequence is 14 residues long. The CDR3 is CSVEFPTGSYEQYF.

The chain joins TRBV11-3 to TRBJ2-2; TCRdb returns TRBD1, unconfirmable since there is no DNA. The CDR3 loop spans 15 amino acids. Germline CDR1 SGHNT, CDR2 YENEEA. The CDR3: CASSLVAGGTGELFF. Looking up the rest from reference TRBV11-3 and TRBJ2-2 gives the full variable domain: EAGVVQSPRYKIIEKKQPVAFWCNPISGHNTLYWYLQNLGQGPELLIRYENEEAVDDSQLPKDRFSAERLKGVDSTLKIQPAELGDSAVYLCASSLVAGGTGELFFGEGSRLTVL.

Frequency places this clonotype as medium-sized. V gene TRBV7-6 combines with J gene TRBJ1-1; TCRdb reports TRBD1, a call that lacks DNA to check it against. Germline loops: CDR1 SGHVS, CDR2 FNYEAQ. The CDR3 is 15 amino acids. The CDR3 is CASSEGGLMNTEAFF.

The chain is built from TRBV5-1 and TRBJ2-1. The CDR3 has 14 residues. The germline gives CDR1 SGHRS, CDR2 YFSETQ. CDR3 sequence reads: CASSLEGYTNEQFF. The full variable domain, completed using reference TRBV5-1 and TRBJ2-1, is KAGVTQTPRYLIKTRGQQVTLSCSPISGHRSVSWYQQTPGQGLQFLFEYFSETQRNKGNFPGRFSGRQFSNSRSEMNVSTLELGDSALYLCASSLEGYTNEQFFGPGTRLTVL.

This rearrangement joins TRBV29-1 to TRBJ2-5; TCRdb picks TRBD1, but there is no DNA to check that call. The CDR3 runs to 12 residues. The germline CDR1 and CDR2 sequences are SQVTM and ANQGSEA. The CDR3 protein is CSAGTSVETQYF.

The chain has TRBV6-4 and TRBJ2-3; TCRdb's assignment of TRBD2 cannot be checked, as there is no DNA. The CDR3 consists of 15 residues. The germline gives CDR1 MRHNA, CDR2 SNTAGT. Here the CDR3 reads CASSDGTSGTDTQYF.

J is TRBJ2-2 and V is TRBV6-6; TCRdb reports TRBD1, a call that lacks DNA to check it against. This CDR3 spans 14 amino acids. CDR1 MNHNY and CDR2 SVGAGI come from the germline V gene (reference sequence). CDR3 region: CASNDRDVPGELFF.

The rearrangement uses TRBV20-1 and TRBJ2-7; the D gene TCRdb calls, TRBD1, cannot be checked with no DNA. Per germline, CDR1 DFQATT and CDR2 SNEGSKA (reference sequence). The CDR3 length is 14 residues. The CDR3 is CSARLLGQGNEQYF.

The chain recombines TRBV7-9 with TRBJ2-7; the D call from TCRdb, TRBD1, cannot be confirmed without DNA. The CDR3 consists of 15 residues. Germline values: CDR1 SEHNR, CDR2 FQNEAQ (reference sequence). CDR3 protein: CASSLEGQGSYEQYF.

CDR3 in amino acids: CASSLVYNEQFF. The chain recombines TRBV7-9 with TRBJ2-1. Germline loops: CDR1 SEHNR, CDR2 FQNEAQ (reference sequence). CDR3 length equals 12 residues.

The V call is TRBV6-2 or TRBV6-3, the J call TRBJ2-1; TCRdb calls TRBD2, which cannot be checked without DNA. The CDR3 has 15 amino acids. From germline, CDR1 is MNHEY and CDR2 SVGEGT. CDR3 region: CASNYGESSYNEQFF.

J is TRBJ2-7 and V is TRBV6-5; TCRdb names TRBD2, which stays unverified in the absence of DNA. This CDR3 is built from 14 residues. Germline-derived CDR1 and CDR2 are MNHEY and SVGAGI. The CDR3 is CASSYSAAGGEQYF.